Below, 3 T cell receptor beta chains from the same sample are listed, as sequenced in a study of T-cell memory formation after mild COVID-19 (dated by TCRdb to the early 2020s). Libraries came from 5' RACE. The data were produced on an Illumina NovaSeq 6000. TCRdb applied fastp at Q25 and MiXCR to the public reads, then kept only in-frame beta chains. Every distinct CDR3 protein forms one entry, paired with its most common genes and DNA. This sample gives 200,000 to 250,000 distinct CDR3 sequences in total; over 9.5% of them show up just once. 3.5% of the sample goes to the ten largest clones. The sample taken for sequencing was PBMCs or a T cell subset sorted from them (not recorded which). The receptors originated from a man between 18 and 29 years old who had mild COVID-19 (a few samples of this study predate the infection). The sample titles of this study are shuffled in the database, so cell type and time point are left out; the donor was told from shared clones.

This chain joins TRBV20-1 and TRBJ2-7; D is perhaps TRBD1 (5 bases). Germline CDR1 DFQATT, CDR2 SNEGSKA (reference sequence). The CDR3 is 13 residues long. V was cut by 4 bases and J by 2 bases, with 12 bases left in between. CDR3 in amino acids: CSANRQSTYEQYV. The CDR3 DNA reads TGCAGTGCTAATCGACAGTCTACCTACGAGCAGTACGTC.

This clonotype was seen a few times. The chain carries TRBV29-1 and TRBJ2-5; possible D gene TRBD2, 7 bases. The CDR3 consists of 15 residues. Germline V CDR1 and CDR2: SQVTM, ANQGSEA. Trimming pared 8 bases from V and 2 bases from J, leaving 21 bases between. CDR3 region: CSHEGGLRRQETQYF. Here the CDR3 DNA reads TGCAGCCATGAGGGGGGGTTAAGACGGCAAGAGACCCAGTACTTC.

The chain uses TRBV6-6 and TRBJ2-1, with unresolved D. Germline CDR1 reads MNHNY; CDR2 reads SVGAGI (reference sequence). Between the trimmed V and J ends, which lost 4 bases and 5 bases, there was a span of 9 bases. The length of the CDR3 is 13 residues. The CDR3 region has the DNA TGTGCCAGCAGTTCATCACCGCACAATGAGCAGTTCTTC. Translated, it gives CASSSSPHNEQFF.